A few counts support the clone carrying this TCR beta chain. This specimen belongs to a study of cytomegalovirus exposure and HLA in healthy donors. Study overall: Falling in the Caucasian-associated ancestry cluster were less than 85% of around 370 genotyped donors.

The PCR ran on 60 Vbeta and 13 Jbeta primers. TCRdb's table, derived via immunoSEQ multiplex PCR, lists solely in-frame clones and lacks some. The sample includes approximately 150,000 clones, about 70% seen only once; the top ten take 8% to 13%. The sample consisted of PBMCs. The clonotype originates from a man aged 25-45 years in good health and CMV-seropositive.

The CDR3 sequence is CASSDGTAEQFF. CDR3 nucleotide sequence: TGTGCCAGCAGCGATGGGACAGCAGAGCAGTTCTTC. The V gene is TRBV9, the J gene TRBJ2-1; 7 bases are shared with TRBD1. The CDR3 has 12 residues. Trimming removed 3 bases from V and 10 bases from J; junction bases left unmatched: 4. Germline V CDR1 and CDR2: SGDLS, YYNGEE.